The sequence of this T cell receptor (beta chain) was determined in a study of blood T cells in healthy people across ages. Study observations and caveats: When one million T cells were used, diversity estimates were thought to be underestimates.

Germline-derived CDR1 and CDR2 are ENHRY and SYGVKD. CDR3 length equals 15 residues. V gave up 3 bases and J gave up 4 bases; unmatched junction bases: 5. This clonotype was counted only a few times. Antigen specificity is unknown. Using a J-beta primer mix together with a sample-barcoded 5' primer, a second PCR was run for about 6 to 12 cycles. From the 5' RACE reads, TCRdb called clonotypes with MiXCR, one entry per CDR3 protein. The table lists some 1.7 million distinct CDR3 sequences, under 30% of them singletons. The V gene is TRBV10-3, the J gene TRBJ2-5, with 10 positions matching TRBD2. This receptor was identified in a woman in her thirties in good health. The sample consisted of blood. The CDR3, as DNA: TGTGCCATCAGTGATCACCCTAGCGGGGGAGAGACCCAGTACTTC. It encodes CAISDHPSGGETQYF.